The sequence of this T cell receptor beta chain was determined in a study of blood T cell repertoires in COVID-19. Looking at the study overall: Italy, Spain and the United States were the sources of the convalescent and acute COVID-19 samples. In each case, the material was cDNA or gDNA derived from T cells, B-cell-depleted T cells, or PBMCs.

TCRdb keeps only in-frame clones here, not all; method: immunoSEQ multiplex PCR. The table lists 81,000 or so clones, roughly 83% of them singletons. Germline CDR1 is SGDLS and CDR2 is YYNGEE. The CDR3 has 14 residues. V lost 6 bases, J lost 5 bases, and 17 bases lay in between. The sequencing sample was made of peripheral blood. The receptor's source is a man aged 50 to 59 with active COVID-19. The genes are TRBV9 and TRBJ1-2; D is unresolved. The DNA of the CDR3 is TGTGCCAGCACCGAAACCCAAACGGGATATGGCTACACCTTC. Translation gives CASTETQTGYGYTF. Using reference TRBV9 and TRBJ1-2 for the parts outside the CDR3, the full variable domain is DSGVTQTPKHLITATGQRVTLRCSPRSGDLSVYWYQQSLDQGLQFLIQYYNGEERAKGNILERFSAQQFPDLHSELNLSSLELGDSALYFCASTETQTGYGYTFGSGTRLTVV.